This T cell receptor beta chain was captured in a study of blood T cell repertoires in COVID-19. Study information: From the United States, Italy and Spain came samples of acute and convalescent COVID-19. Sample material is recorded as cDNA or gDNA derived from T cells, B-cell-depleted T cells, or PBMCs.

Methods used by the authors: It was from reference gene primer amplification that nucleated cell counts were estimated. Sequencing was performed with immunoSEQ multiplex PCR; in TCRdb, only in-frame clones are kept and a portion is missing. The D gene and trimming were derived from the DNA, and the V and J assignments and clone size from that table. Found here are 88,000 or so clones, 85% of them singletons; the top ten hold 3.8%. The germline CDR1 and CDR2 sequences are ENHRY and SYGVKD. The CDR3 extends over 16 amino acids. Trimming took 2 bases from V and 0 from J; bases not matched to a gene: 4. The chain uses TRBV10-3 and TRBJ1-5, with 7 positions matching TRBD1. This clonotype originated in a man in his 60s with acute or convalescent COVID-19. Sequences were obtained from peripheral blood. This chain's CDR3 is CAISEDGTASNQPQHF. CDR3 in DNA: TGTGCCATCAGTGAGGACGGGACAGCTAGCAATCAGCCCCAGCATTTT.